The next 3 T cell receptor beta chains were all read from a single sample in a study of blood T cell repertoires in COVID-19. The repertoire was sequenced with immunoSEQ multiplex PCR; TCRdb's copy has only in-frame clones and lacks some. The sample lists 250,000 to 350,000 clones, roughly 86% occurring once. Sequenced input: peripheral blood. The receptors were gathered from a woman aged 45-65 years who had recovered from COVID-19.

The chain recombines TRBV11-3 with TRBJ2-3, with TRBD2 identical over 9 bases. V shed 5 bases, J shed 1 base, and the junction held 1 base outside the gene matches. The CDR3 consists of 14 residues. Germline loops: CDR1 SGHNT, CDR2 YENEEA. The CDR3 sequence is CASSRTSGTDTQYF. For the CDR3, the DNA is TGTGCCAGCAGCAGGACTAGCGGCACAGATACGCAGTATTTT. Full variable domain (missing parts from reference TRBV11-3 and TRBJ2-3): EAGVVQSPRYKIIEKKQPVAFWCNPISGHNTLYWYLQNLGQGPELLIRYENEEAVDDSQLPKDRFSAERLKGVDSTLKIQPAELGDSAVYLCASSRTSGTDTQYFGPGTRLTVL.

The chain recombines TRBV18 with TRBJ1-3; the match to TRBD1 covers 9 bases. The ends lost 0 bases at V and 8 bases at J; junction bases unmatched: 2. Germline CDR1 reads KGHSH; CDR2 reads LQKENI. CDR3 size: 14 residues. The CDR3 DNA sequence: TGTGCCAGCTCACCACCGGACAGGGGATACACCATATATTTT. Amino acid sequence: CASSPPDRGYTIYF.

The rearrangement uses TRBV5-4 and TRBJ2-3; D perhaps matches TRBD1 (5 bases). Trimming cost V 4 bases and J 3 bases, with 18 bases left between them. The CDR3 has 16 amino acids. Per germline, CDR1 SGHNT and CDR2 YYREEE (reference sequence). Written as DNA, the CDR3 is TGTGCCAGCAGCGTGGTTTTTGGGGCCGGGACAGATACGCAGTATTTT. Encoded protein: CASSVVFGAGTDTQYF.